This T cell receptor beta chain came from a study of early T cells in non-severe SARS-CoV-2 infection. Across the whole study: Bulk RNA isolated from unsorted whole blood underwent sequencing; chains were not paired.

The library protocol tagged individual cDNA molecules with unique molecular identifiers. One entry per CDR3 protein, called by TCRdb with MiXCR from the 5' RACE reads. The repertoire consists of more than 20,000 distinct CDR3 sequences, with around 4.2% occurring once and the leading ten covering about 4%. At least ten counts were recorded for this clonotype. Material: whole blood. The source is an adult who was a healthcare worker with PCR-confirmed SARS-CoV-2 infection or an uninfected control (not recorded which).

Written as DNA, the CDR3 is TGCGCCAGCAGCTTACAGGGAGGGTCGGTGGATGAGCAGTTCTTC. Translating it yields CASSLQGGSVDEQFF. V usage is TRBV5-1 and J usage is TRBJ2-1; possibly TRBD2 for D (7 bases). Deletions cut 2 bases from V and 8 bases from J, with 17 bases between. Germline V gene data show CDR1 as SGHRS and CDR2 as YFSETQ. The CDR3 sequence is 15 residues long. Supplemented by reference TRBV5-1 and TRBJ2-1, the full variable domain reads KAGVTQTPRYLIKTRGQQVTLSCSPISGHRSVSWYQQTPGQGLQFLFEYFSETQRNKGNFPGRFSGRQFSNSRSEMNVSTLELGDSALYLCASSLQGGSVDEQFFGPGTRLTVL.